This paragraph reports one T cell receptor delta chain. Its antigen is not known. These data originate in a study of Vδ1+ human thymocytes. With 9 bases clipped from V and 3 bases from J, the junction kept 7 bases outside the gene matches. This CDR3 region has 13 residues. Germline values: CDR1 GEAIGNYY, CDR2 EKD. Study-level results: In the thymus, TRG and TRD repertoires looked highly polyclonal with Gaussian CDR3 lengths. Unlike peripheral blood Vdelta1+ controls, thymic delta-chain sequences included approximately 20% Vdelta2 and few Vdelta3. TRG sequences recurred across donors, whereas TRD sequences stayed essentially private.

The sorted cells were CD3+ Vdelta1+ Vdelta2- thymocytes from alphabeta-depleted thymus. The template was reverse-transcribed extracted RNA. CDR3 amplicons came from multiplex PCR with pooled V-gene forward and constant-region reverse primers. TCRdb reran clone calling via CATT on the multiplex PCR reads. Here the sample spans approximately 24,000 delta-chain clones, under 8% being singletons. This chain links TRDV2 with TRDJ1, with TRDD3 matching over 9 bases. TCRdb gives no J gene; it was assigned here by matching the DNA to germline. The receptor's source is a girl under three years old who had congenital heart surgery. The sample comprised Vdelta1+ gamma-delta thymocytes from the thymus. Subset indicated: FACS-sorted CD3+ TCRalphabeta- TCRVdelta1+ TCRVdelta2- thymocytes. The CDR3, as DNA: TGTGCCATATGGGGGATATGCCCCGATAAACTCATCTTT. This sequence encodes CAIWGICPDKLIF.